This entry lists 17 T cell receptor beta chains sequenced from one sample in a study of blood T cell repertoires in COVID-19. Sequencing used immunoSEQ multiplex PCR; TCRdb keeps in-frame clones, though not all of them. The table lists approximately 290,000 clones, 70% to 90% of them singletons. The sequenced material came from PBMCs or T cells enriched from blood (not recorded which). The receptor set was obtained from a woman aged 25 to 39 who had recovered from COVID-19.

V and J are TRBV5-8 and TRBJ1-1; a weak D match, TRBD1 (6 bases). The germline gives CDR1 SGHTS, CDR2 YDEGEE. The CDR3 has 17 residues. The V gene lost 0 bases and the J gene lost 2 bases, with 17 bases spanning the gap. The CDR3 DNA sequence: TGTGCCAGCAGCTTGGGGATCGGGGACATACTAAACACTGAAGCTTTCTTT. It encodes CASSLGIGDILNTEAFF. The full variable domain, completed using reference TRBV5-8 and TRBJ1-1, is EAGVTQSPTHLIKTRGQQATLRCSPISGHTSVYWYQQALGLGLQFLLWYDEGEERNRGNFPPRFSGRQFPNYSSELNVNALELEDSALYLCASSLGIGDILNTEAFFGQGTRLTVV.

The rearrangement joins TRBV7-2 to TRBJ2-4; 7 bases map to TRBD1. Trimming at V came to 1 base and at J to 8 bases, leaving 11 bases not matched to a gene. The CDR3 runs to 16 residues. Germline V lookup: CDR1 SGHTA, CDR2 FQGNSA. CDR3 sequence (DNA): TGTGCCAGCAGCTTAGAATTGGCAGGGGGTAGGGACATTCAGTACTTC. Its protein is CASSLELAGGRDIQYF. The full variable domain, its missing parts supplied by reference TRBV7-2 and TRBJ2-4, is GAGVSQSPSNKVTEKGKDVELRCDPISGHTALYWYRQSLGQGLEFLIYFQGNSAPDKSGLPSDRFSAERTGGSVSTLTIQRTQQEDSAVYLCASSLELAGGRDIQYFGAGTRLSVL.

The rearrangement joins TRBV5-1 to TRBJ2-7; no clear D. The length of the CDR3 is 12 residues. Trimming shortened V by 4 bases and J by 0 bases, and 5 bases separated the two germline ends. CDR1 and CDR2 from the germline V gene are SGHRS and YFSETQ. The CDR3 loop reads CASSQNSYEQYF. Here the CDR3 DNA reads TGCGCCAGCAGCCAAAACTCCTACGAGCAGTACTTC. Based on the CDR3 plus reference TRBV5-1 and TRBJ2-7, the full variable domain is KAGVTQTPRYLIKTRGQQVTLSCSPISGHRSVSWYQQTPGQGLQFLFEYFSETQRNKGNFPGRFSGRQFSNSRSEMNVSTLELGDSALYLCASSQNSYEQYFGPGTRLTVT.

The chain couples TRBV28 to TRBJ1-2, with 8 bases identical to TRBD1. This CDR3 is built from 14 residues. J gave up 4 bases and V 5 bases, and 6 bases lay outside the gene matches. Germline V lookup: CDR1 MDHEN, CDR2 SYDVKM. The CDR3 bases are TGTGCCAGCAGTCCCCGGGACAGGATCTATGGCTACACCTTC. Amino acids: CASSPRDRIYGYTF.

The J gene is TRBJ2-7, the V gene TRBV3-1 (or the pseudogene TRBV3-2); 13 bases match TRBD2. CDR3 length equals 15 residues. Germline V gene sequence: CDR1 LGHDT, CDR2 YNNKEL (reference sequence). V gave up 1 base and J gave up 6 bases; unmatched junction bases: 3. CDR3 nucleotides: TGTGCCAGCAGCCAAGGGGGACTAGCGGGACTCGAGCAGTACTTC. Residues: CASSQGGLAGLEQYF.

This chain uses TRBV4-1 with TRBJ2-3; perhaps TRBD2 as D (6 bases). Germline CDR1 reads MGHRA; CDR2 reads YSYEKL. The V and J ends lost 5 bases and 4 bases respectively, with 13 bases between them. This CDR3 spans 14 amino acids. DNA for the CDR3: TGCGCCAGCAGCTCATCGACTAGTGCAGATACGCAGTATTTT. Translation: CASSSSTSADTQYF.

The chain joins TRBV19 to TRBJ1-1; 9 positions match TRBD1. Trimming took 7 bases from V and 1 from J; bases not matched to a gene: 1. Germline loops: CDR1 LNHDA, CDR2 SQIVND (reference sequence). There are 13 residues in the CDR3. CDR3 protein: CASKGQGNTEAFF. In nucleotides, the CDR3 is TGTGCCAGTAAGGGACAGGGGAACACTGAAGCTTTCTTT. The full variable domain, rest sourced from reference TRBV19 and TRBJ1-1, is DGGITQSPKYLFRKEGQNVTLSCEQNLNHDAMYWYRQDPGQGLRLIYYSQIVNDFQKGDIAEGYSVSREKKESFPLTVTSAQKNPTAFYLCASKGQGNTEAFFGQGTRLTVV.

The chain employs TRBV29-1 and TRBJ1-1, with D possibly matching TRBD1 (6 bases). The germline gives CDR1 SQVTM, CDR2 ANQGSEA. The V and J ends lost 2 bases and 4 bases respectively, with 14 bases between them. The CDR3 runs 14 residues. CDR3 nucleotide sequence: TGCAGCGTTGAAACCACGTCAGGGGCCACTGAAGCTTTCTTT. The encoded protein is CSVETTSGATEAFF.

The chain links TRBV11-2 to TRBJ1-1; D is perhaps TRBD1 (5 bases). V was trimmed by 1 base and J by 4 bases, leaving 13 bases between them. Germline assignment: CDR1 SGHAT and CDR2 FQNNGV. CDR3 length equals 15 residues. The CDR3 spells CASSLVTGRSTEAFF. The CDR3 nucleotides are TGTGCCAGCAGCTTAGTCACAGGCAGGAGCACTGAAGCTTTCTTT.

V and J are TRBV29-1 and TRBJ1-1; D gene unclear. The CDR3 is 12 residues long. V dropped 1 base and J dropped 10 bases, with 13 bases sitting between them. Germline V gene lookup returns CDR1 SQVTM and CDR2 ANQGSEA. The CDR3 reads CSVEAGQALAFF. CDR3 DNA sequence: TGCAGCGTTGAAGCAGGTCAGGCGCTAGCTTTCTTT.

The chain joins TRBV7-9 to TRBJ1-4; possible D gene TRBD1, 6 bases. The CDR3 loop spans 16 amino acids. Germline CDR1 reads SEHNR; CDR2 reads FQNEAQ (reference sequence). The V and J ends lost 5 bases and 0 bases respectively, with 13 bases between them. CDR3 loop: CASSHGQLATNEKLFF. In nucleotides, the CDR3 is TGTGCCAGCAGCCATGGACAGCTTGCAACTAATGAAAAACTGTTTTTT.

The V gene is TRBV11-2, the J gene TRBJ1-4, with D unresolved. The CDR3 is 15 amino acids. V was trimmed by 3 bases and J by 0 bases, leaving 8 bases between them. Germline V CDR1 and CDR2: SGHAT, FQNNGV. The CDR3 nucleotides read TGTGCCAGCAGCTTCCGTTTTGCAACTAATGAAAAACTGTTTTTT. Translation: CASSFRFATNEKLFF.

The CDR3 reads CATSSAPGETQYF. CDR3 DNA: TGTGCCACCAGCAGCGCTCCGGGTGAGACCCAGTACTTC. This sequence joins TRBV15 and TRBJ2-5; D uncertain. The CDR3 has 13 residues. V lost 3 bases to trimming and J lost 5 bases, with 10 bases between them. CDR1 LNHNV and CDR2 YYDKDF come from the germline V gene (reference sequence).

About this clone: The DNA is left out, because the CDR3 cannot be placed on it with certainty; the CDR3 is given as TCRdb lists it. The CDR3 region is CASSFAHGTHVFF. The chain links TRBV5-1 to TRBJ2-1; the DNA was not used to check the table's D call, TRBD1. The CDR3 is made up of 13 amino acids, end residues included. The germline CDR1 and CDR2 sequences are SGHRS and YFSETQ.

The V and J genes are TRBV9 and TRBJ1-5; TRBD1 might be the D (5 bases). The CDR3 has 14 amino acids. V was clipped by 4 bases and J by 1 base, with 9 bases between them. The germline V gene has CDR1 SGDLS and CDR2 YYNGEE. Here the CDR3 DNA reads TGTGCCAGCAGCTCGCAGGGAAGCAATCAGCCCCAGCATTTT. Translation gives CASSSQGSNQPQHF. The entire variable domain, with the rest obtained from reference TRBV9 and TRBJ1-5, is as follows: DSGVTQTPKHLITATGQRVTLRCSPRSGDLSVYWYQQSLDQGLQFLIQYYNGEERAKGNILERFSAQQFPDLHSELNLSSLELGDSALYFCASSSQGSNQPQHFGDGTRLSIL.

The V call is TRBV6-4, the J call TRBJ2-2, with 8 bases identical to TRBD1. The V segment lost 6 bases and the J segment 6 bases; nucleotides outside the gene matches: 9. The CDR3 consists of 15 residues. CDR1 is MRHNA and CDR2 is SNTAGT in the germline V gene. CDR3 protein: CASSPDRAVAGELFF. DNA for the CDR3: TGTGCCAGCAGCCCGGACAGGGCCGTCGCCGGGGAGCTGTTTTTT.

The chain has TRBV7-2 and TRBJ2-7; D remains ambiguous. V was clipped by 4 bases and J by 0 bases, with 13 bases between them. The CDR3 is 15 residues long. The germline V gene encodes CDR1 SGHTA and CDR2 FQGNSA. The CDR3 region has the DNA TGTGCCAGCAGCTCCTACAGTTTTAGCTCCTACGAGCAGTACTTC. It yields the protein CASSSYSFSSYEQYF.